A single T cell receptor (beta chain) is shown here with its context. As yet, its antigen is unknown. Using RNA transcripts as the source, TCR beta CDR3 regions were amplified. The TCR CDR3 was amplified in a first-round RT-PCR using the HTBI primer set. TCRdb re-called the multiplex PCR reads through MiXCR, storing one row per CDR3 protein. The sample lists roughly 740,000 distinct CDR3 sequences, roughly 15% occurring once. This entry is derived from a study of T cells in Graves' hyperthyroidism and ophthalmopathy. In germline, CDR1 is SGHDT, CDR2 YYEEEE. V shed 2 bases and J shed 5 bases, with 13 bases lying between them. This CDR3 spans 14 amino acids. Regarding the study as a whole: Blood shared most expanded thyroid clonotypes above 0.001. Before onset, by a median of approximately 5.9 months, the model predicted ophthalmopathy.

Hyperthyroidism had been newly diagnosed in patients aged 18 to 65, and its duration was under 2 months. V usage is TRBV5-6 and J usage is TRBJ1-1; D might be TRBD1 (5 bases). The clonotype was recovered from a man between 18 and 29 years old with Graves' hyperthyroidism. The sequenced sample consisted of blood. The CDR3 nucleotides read TGTGCCAGCAGCTTAGTAGAGGGGAAGACTGAAGCTTTCTTT. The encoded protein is CASSLVEGKTEAFF.